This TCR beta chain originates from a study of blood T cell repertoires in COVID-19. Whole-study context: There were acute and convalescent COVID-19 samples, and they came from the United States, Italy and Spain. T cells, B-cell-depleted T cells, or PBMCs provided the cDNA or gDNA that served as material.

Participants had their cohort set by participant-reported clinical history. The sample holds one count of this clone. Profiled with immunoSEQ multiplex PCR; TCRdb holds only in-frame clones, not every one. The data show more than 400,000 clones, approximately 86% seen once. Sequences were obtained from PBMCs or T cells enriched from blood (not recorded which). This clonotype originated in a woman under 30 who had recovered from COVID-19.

The CDR3 nucleotides read TGTGCCAGCAGTCTTAAAACAGGGGGCAACGAGCAGTACTTC. Its protein product is CASSLKTGGNEQYF. The chain employs TRBV6-5 and TRBJ2-7; TRBD1 aligns across 9 bases. Germline CDR1 reads MNHEY; CDR2 reads SVGAGI. V gave up 5 bases and J gave up 5 bases; unmatched junction bases: 7. The CDR3 runs to 14 residues.